Presented here are 10 T cell receptor beta chains from one specimen sequenced in a study of CD8 T cells in Susac syndrome. With random hexamers, about 0.5 to 1 ug RNA was reverse transcribed. MiXCR, run by TCRdb on the immunoSEQ multiplex PCR reads, gives a single entry per CDR3 protein. The repertoire includes just over 300,000 distinct CDR3 sequences, approximately 90% of them detected once, and roughly 0.064% sits in the top ten. The specimen sequenced was CD4+ T cells from PBMCs. The receptors here all came from a human donor with multiple sclerosis.

V gene TRBV6-5 combines with J gene TRBJ2-1; tentative D call: TRBD2 (5 bases). The germline gives CDR1 MNHEY, CDR2 SVGAGI. This CDR3 has 13 residues. The germline V and J ends were trimmed by 6 bases and 8 bases, with 14 bases remaining between them. The CDR3 DNA is TGTGCCAGCAGAAGATGGGAGTCCGATGAGCAGTTCTTC. This codes for CASRRWESDEQFF.

In its sample, this clonotype was seen once. The chain links TRBV9 to TRBJ2-2, with D unresolved. The V gene lost 0 bases and the J gene lost 0 bases, with 18 bases spanning the gap. The CDR3 length is 19 residues. The germline V gene has CDR1 SGDLS and CDR2 YYNGEE. The CDR3 region is CASSVGPAHTLSNTGELFF. The CDR3 DNA reads TGTGCCAGCAGCGTAGGGCCTGCCCACACCCTGTCGAACACCGGGGAGCTGTTTTTT.

V and J are TRBV21-1 and TRBJ2-2; the DNA was not used to check the table's D call, TRBD2. TRBV21-1 is a listed pseudogene. This CDR3 contains 18 residues. Here the CDR3 reads CASSKLPSGRNNTGELFF. CDR3 DNA: TGTGCCAGCAGCAAATTACCTAGCGGGAGGAATAACACCGGGGAGCTGTTTTTT.

The V call is TRBV6-2 or TRBV6-3, the J call TRBJ2-5; D uncertain. In germline, CDR1 is MNHEY, CDR2 SVGEGT. Trimming shortened V by 2 bases and J by 5 bases, and 3 bases separated the two germline ends. CDR3 size: 11 residues. CDR3 in amino acids: CASSYEETQYF. CDR3 DNA sequence: TGTGCCAGCAGTTACGAGGAGACCCAGTACTTC.

The rearrangement joins TRBV3-1 to TRBJ1-2; D gene ambiguous. The V end lost 4 bases, the J end lost 4 bases, and 19 bases lay between the germline ends. Germline CDR1 and CDR2: LGHDT and YNNKEL (reference sequence). CDR3 length: 16 residues. The CDR3 region is CASSPHFSPESYGYTF. CDR3 sequence (DNA): TGTGCCAGCAGCCCTCACTTTTCACCCGAGAGCTATGGCTACACCTTC.

The V call is TRBV29-1, the J call TRBJ1-1; no reliable D call. Per the germline V gene, CDR1 is SQVTM and CDR2 is ANQGSEA. The CDR3 totals 13 residues. V was pared by 4 bases and J by 0 bases, with 9 bases between. The CDR3, as DNA: TGCAGCGTTGCGGGGATCATGAACACTGAAGCTTTCTTT. It encodes CSVAGIMNTEAFF.

The CDR3 sequence is CSARDRGTGRERTEAFF. Written as DNA, the CDR3 is TGCAGTGCTAGAGATAGGGGGACAGGACGGGAGAGGACTGAAGCTTTCTTT. The chain joins TRBV20-1 to TRBJ1-1; 8 bases are shared with TRBD1. With 0 bases clipped from V and 5 bases from J, the junction kept 14 bases outside the gene matches. There are 17 residues in the CDR3. Germline assignment: CDR1 DFQATT and CDR2 SNEGSKA (reference sequence).

This chain joins TRBV5-6 and TRBJ2-5; tentative D call: TRBD2 (6 bases). This CDR3 comprises 13 residues. CDR1 SGHDT and CDR2 YYEEEE come from the germline V gene. Deletions cut 5 bases from V and 9 bases from J, with 17 bases between. DNA of the CDR3: TGTGCCAGCAGGGAGACTAGGACCGGGGCCCAGTACTTC. Translated: CASRETRTGAQYF.

The V call is TRBV6-2 or TRBV6-3, the J call TRBJ2-7; D is unclear. Trimming pared 1 base from V and 5 bases from J, leaving 3 bases between. This CDR3 comprises 11 residues. Germline values: CDR1 MNHEY, CDR2 SVGEGT. CDR3 sequence reads: CASSYYDEQYF. CDR3 coding DNA: TGTGCCAGCAGTTACTACGACGAGCAGTACTTC.

This sequence joins TRBV6-2 or TRBV6-3 and TRBJ2-5, with D possibly TRBD2 on 5 matching bases. Trimming pared 6 bases from V and 7 bases from J, leaving 12 bases between. The CDR3 covers 12 residues. Germline lookup yields CDR1 MNHEY and CDR2 SVGEGT. The CDR3 here is CASRPDEGTQYF. CDR3 in DNA: TGTGCCAGCAGACCCGACGAGGGGACCCAGTACTTC.